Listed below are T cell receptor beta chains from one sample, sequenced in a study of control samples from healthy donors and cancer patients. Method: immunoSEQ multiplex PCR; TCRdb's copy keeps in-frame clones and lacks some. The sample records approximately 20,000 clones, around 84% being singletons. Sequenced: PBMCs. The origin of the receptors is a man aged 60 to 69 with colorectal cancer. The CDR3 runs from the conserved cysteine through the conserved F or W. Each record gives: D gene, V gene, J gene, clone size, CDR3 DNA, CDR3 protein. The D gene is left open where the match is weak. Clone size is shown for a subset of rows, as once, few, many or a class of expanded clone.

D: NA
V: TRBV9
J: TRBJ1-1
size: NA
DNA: TGTGCCAGCAGACCGGACGTTACGCCCGGTGAAGCTTTCTTT
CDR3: CASRPDVTPGEAFF

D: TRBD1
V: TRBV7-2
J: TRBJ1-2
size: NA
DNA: TGTGCCAGCAGCTTAGTTGGGACAGGCCGGGCTGGCTACACCTTC
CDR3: CASSLVGTGRAGYTF

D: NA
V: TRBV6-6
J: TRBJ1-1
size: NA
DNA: TGTGCCAGTTCCGTACTTGGGGTCGCGAACACTGAAGCTTTCTTT
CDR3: CASSVLGVANTEAFF

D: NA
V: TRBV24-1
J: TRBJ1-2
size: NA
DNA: TGTGCCACCTCGACGGGGTTCGGGTATGGCTACACCTTC
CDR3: CATSTGFGYGYTF

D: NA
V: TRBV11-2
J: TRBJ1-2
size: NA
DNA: TGTGCCAGCAGCTTAGAGGGGAACTATGGCTACACCTTC
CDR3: CASSLEGNYGYTF

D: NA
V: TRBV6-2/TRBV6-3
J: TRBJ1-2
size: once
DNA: TGTGCCAGCAGTTACAGGACGGGTGGCTACACCTTC
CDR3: CASSYRTGGYTF

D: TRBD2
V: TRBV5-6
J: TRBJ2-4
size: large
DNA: TGTGCCAGCAGCGGTCCACTAGCGGGGTGGGACAAAAACATTCAGTACTTC
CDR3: CASSGPLAGWDKNIQYF

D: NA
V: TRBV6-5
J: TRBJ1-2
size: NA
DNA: TGTGCCAGCGTGGACAGCACTAACTATGGCTACACCTTC
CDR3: CASVDSTNYGYTF

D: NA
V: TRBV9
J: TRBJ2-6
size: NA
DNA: TGTGCCAGCAAAGCCGGAGACGGAGCCTCTGGGGCCAACGTCCTGACTTTC
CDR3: CASKAGDGASGANVLTF

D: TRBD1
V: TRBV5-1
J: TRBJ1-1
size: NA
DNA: TGCGCCAGCAGCCCAATGGACAGGGACACTGAAGCTTTCTTT
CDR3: CASSPMDRDTEAFF

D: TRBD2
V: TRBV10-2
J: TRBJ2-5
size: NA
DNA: TGCGCCAGCAGTGAAAGGAGTGGTATGGGGGGGCAAGAGACCCAGTACTTC
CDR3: CASSERSGMGGQETQYF

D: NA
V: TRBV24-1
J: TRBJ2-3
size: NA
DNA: TGTGCCACCAGTGATTTGGGCAACTCAGATACGCAGTATTTT
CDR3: CATSDLGNSDTQYF

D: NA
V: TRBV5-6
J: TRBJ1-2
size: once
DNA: TGTGCCAGCAGCTTGGTGGCAATCGGGTGGAGTAACTATGGCTACACCTTC
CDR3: CASSLVAIGWSNYGYTF

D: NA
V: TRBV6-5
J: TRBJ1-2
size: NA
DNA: TGTGCCAGCAGTTGGACAGCTAACTATGGCTACACCTTC
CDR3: CASSWTANYGYTF

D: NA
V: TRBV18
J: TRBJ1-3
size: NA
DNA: TGTGCCAGCTCATCAACCGCGCAGGGGTATAACTCTGGAAACACCATATATTTT
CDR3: CASSSTAQGYNSGNTIYF

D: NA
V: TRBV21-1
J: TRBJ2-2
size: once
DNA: TGTGCCAGCAGCATCCGTTTAGCGGGACACGGGGAGCTGTTTTTT
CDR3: CASSIRLAGHGELFF

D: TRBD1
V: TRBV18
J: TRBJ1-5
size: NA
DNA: TGTGCCAGCTCACCAACAGGGGGCGGTGGCAATCAGCCCCAGCATTTT
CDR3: CASSPTGGGGNQPQHF

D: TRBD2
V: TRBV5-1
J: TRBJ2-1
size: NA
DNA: TGCGCCAGCAGCTTAGGGACTAGCGTTTACAATGAGCAGTTCTTC
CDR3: CASSLGTSVYNEQFF

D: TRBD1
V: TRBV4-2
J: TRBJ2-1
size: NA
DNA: TGTGCCAGCAGCCAGGGAGACAGGGTCGGTCGCAATGAGCAGTTCTTC
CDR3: CASSQGDRVGRNEQFF

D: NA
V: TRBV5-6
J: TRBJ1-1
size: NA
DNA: TGTGCCAGCAGCTCCCTTCGGGGGTACACTGAAGCTTTCTTT
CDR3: CASSSLRGYTEAFF

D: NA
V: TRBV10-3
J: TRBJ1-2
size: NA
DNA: TGTGCCATCGGTGACTCTCAACGTTATGGCTACACCTTC
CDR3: CAIGDSQRYGYTF

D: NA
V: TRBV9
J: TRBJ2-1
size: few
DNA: TGTGCCAGCAGCGATAAAGGGTTAGCCGGTCCTCCTGAGCAGTTCTTC
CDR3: CASSDKGLAGPPEQFF

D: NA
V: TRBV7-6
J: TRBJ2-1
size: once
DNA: TGTGCCAGCAGCTTAGCTCGGGGTTCCCCGAGCTCCTACAATGAGCAGTTCTTC
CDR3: CASSLARGSPSSYNEQFF

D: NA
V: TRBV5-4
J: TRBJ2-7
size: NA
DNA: TGTGCCAGCAGCCGCTACTTAGACGAGCAGTACTTC
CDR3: CASSRYLDEQYF

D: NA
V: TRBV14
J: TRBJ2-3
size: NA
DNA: TGTGCCAGCAGCCAAGACCCCTTTAGCACAGATACGCAGTATTTT
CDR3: CASSQDPFSTDTQYF

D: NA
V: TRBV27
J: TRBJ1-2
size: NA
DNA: TGTGCCAGCAGTTTATTCGGACCGACTAACTATGGCTACACCTTC
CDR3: CASSLFGPTNYGYTF

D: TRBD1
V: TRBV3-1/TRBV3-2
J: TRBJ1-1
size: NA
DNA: TGTGCCAGCAGCCGCGGACAGGGGATGAACACTGAAGCTTTCTTT
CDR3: CASSRGQGMNTEAFF

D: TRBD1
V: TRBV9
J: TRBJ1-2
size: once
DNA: TGTGCCAGCAGCGAGGGGGCCCCAGGGGGCGAGGGTGGCTACACCTTC
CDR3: CASSEGAPGGEGGYTF

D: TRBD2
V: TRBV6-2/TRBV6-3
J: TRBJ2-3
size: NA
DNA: TGTGCCAGCAGCCAGGGAGGGTTGACAGATACGCAGTATTTT
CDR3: CASSQGGLTDTQYF

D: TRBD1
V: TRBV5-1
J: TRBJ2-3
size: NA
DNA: TGCGCCAGCAGCTTGGTACAGGGGACAGATACGCAGTATTTT
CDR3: CASSLVQGTDTQYF

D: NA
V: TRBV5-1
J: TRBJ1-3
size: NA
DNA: TGCGCCAGCAGTGAGGGAGACTCTGGAAACACCATATATTTT
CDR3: CASSEGDSGNTIYF

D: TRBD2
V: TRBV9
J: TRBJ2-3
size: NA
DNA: TGTGCCAGCAGCGTAGTTGGTGGGGCTAGCGGGGGAGCTAGCACAGATACGCAGTATTTT
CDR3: CASSVVGGASGGASTDTQYF

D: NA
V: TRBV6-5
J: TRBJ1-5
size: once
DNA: TGTGCCAGCAGTTGGGGTAGCAACCAGCCCCAGCATTTT
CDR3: CASSWGSNQPQHF

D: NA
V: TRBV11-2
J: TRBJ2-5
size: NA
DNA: TGTGCCAGCAGCTTAACAACAGGGAACCAAGAGACCCAGTACTTC
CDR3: CASSLTTGNQETQYF

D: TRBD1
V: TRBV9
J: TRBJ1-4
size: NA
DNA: TGTGCCAGCAGTCTAACAGGGGGCGTTAATGAAAAACTGTTTTTT
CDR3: CASSLTGGVNEKLFF

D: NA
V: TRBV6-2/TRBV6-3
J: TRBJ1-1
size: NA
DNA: TGTGCCAGCAGTTACCAGGATCAGGGGAACACTGAAGCTTTCTTT
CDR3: CASSYQDQGNTEAFF

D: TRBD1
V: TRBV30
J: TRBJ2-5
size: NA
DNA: TGTGCCTGCCTTACCCAGGGGGCCGAGACCCAGTACTTC
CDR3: CACLTQGAETQYF

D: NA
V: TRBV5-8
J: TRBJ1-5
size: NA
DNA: TGTGCCAGCAGCTTGGACAGGGTTGGCAATCAGCCCCAGCATTTT
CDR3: CASSLDRVGNQPQHF

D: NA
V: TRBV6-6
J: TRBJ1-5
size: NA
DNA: TGTGCCAGCAGTTATCTAGGGGCTAGGGATCAGCCCCAGCATTTT
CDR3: CASSYLGARDQPQHF

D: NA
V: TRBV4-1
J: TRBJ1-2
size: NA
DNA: TGCGCCAGCAGCCAAGGGGCAGTGACGTTCTATGGCTACACCTTC
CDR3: CASSQGAVTFYGYTF

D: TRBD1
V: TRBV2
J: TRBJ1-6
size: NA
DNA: TGTGCCAGCAGGGACAGGGTAGGAAGTTCACCCCTCCACTTT
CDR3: CASRDRVGSSPLHF

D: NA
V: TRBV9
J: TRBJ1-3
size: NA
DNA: TGTGCCAGCAGCGTAGGGCCGGCCTATGGTGGAAACACCATATATTTT
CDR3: CASSVGPAYGGNTIYF

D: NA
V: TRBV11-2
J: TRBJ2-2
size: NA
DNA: TGTGCCAGCAGCCGTGGAAGGGGATCTGGGGAGCTGTTTTTT
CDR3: CASSRGRGSGELFF

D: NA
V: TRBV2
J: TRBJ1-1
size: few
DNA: TGTGCCAGCAGTGAAAGGGCAGCCACCGCGGTGGTCACTGAAGCTTTCTTT
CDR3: CASSERAATAVVTEAFF

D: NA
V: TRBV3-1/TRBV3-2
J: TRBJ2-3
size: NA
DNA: TGTGCCAGCAGCCGTGTGTACACAGATACGCAGTATTTT
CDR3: CASSRVYTDTQYF

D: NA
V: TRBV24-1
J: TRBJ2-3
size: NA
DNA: TGTGCCACAAGGGACACAAACACAGATACGCAGTATTTT
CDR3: CATRDTNTDTQYF

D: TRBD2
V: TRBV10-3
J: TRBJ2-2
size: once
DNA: TGTGCCATCAGCCTGTCCTCGGGACTAGCGGGGCTCAGTACCGGGGAGCTGTTTTTT
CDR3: CAISLSSGLAGLSTGELFF

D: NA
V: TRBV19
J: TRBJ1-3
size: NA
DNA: TGTGCCGCCCACGACGGCTCCAGCTCTGGAAACACCATATATTTT
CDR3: CAAHDGSSSGNTIYF

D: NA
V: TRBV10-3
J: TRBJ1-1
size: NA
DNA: TGTGCCATCAGGGACAGCAACACTGAAGCTTTCTTT
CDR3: CAIRDSNTEAFF

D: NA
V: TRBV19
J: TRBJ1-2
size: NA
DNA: TGTGCCAGTAGTATAGGGGCAGGGGTTCAAGGCTATGGCTACACCTTC
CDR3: CASSIGAGVQGYGYTF

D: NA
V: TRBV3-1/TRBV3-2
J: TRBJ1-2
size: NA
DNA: TGTGCCAGCAGCCAAGGTGCAGGGCAAAACTATGGCTACACCTTC
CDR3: CASSQGAGQNYGYTF

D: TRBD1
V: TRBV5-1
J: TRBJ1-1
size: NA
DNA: TGCGCCAGCAGCTCACTAGGACAGGGGAGTTTTTTTGGAAACACTGAAGCTTTCTTT
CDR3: CASSSLGQGSFFGNTEAFF

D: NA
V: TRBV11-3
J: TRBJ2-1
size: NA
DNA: TGTGCCAGCAGCCCGTCGTCTTGGGGGGAATACAATGAGCAGTTCTTC
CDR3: CASSPSSWGEYNEQFF

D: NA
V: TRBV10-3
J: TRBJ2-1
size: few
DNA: TGTGCCATCAGTGGGATGGAAGCTGTGAATGAGCAGTTCTTC
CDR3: CAISGMEAVNEQFF

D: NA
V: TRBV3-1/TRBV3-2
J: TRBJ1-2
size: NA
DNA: TGTGCCAGCAGCGAGAGGCCCGGGACGGGCTATGGCTACACCTTC
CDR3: CASSERPGTGYGYTF

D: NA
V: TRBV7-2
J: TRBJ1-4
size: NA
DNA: TGTGCCAGCCGGAAAGGAACGTCCGCAACTAATGAAAAACTGTTTTTT
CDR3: CASRKGTSATNEKLFF

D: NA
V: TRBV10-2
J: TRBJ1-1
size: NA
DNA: TGCGCCAGCAGTCTCGCCGGGTTGACTGAAGCTTTCTTT
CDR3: CASSLAGLTEAFF

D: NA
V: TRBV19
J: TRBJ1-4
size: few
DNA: TGTGCCAGTAGTCTCGGCAGGGCCACAACTAATGAAAAACTGTTTTTT
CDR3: CASSLGRATTNEKLFF

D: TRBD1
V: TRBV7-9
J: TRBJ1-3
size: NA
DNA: TGTGCCAGCAGCTCAGGGGGAAGGTCTGGAAACACCATATATTTT
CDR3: CASSSGGRSGNTIYF

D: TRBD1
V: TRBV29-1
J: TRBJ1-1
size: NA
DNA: TGCAGCGTTCGGACAGGGGGTTGGACTGAAGCTTTCTTT
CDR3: CSVRTGGWTEAFF